This TCR beta chain came from a study of T cells in Graves' hyperthyroidism and ophthalmopathy. V dropped 5 bases and J dropped 4; count of bases not matched to a gene: 13. This CDR3 region has 15 residues. Germline-derived CDR1 and CDR2 are DFQATT and SNEGSKA (reference sequence). RNA transcripts gave rise to amplified TCR beta CDR3 regions. The HTBI primer set was used in a first-round RT-PCR of the TCR CDR3. TCRdb independently ran MiXCR on the multiplex PCR reads; one entry per CDR3 protein. The sample yields about 560,000 distinct CDR3 sequences, around 16% seen once. This clonotype was detected ten times or more. It was considered stable Graves' hyperthyroidism when ophthalmopathy did not progress within 18 months.

The source material was blood. The receptor was derived from a woman aged 25 to 39 with Graves' hyperthyroidism. The chain joins TRBV20-1 to TRBJ2-5, with TRBD1 matching 7 bases. CDR3 residues: CSAQSLTGVRETQYF. The CDR3 DNA reads TGCAGTGCTCAGTCTCTCACAGGGGTTCGAGAGACCCAGTACTTC.